These 9 T cell receptor beta chains originate from one sample sequenced in a study of shared T cell receptors in the human thymus. The table came from immunoSEQ multiplex PCR; TCRdb's copy has only in-frame clones and leaves some out. The sample yields hundreds of thousands of clones, more than 70% seen once. The data were also submitted as part of a second study, on human thymus T cells.

The material sequenced was thymocytes. The receptor set was obtained from a boy younger than two with a congenital heart defect.

The chain couples TRBV15 to TRBJ1-2; D unresolved. CDR3 size: 12 residues. The germline V gene encodes CDR1 LNHNV and CDR2 YYDKDF (reference sequence). Trimming took 4 bases from V and 8 from J, leaving 11 bases between them. The CDR3 coding sequence is TGTGCCACCAGCAAAATCAACGGGGGCTACACCTTC. Its translation: CATSKINGGYTF. Full variable domain (remainder filled in from reference TRBV15 and TRBJ1-2): DAMVIQNPRYQVTQFGKPVTLSCSQTLNHNVMYWYQQKSSQAPKLLFHYYDKDFNNEADTPDNFQSRRPNTSFCFLDIRSPGLGDTAMYLCATSKINGGYTFGSGTRLTVV.

The V and J genes are TRBV14 and TRBJ2-1; D might be TRBD1 (6 bases). V lost 3 bases, J lost 2 bases, and 20 bases lay in between. CDR1 and CDR2 (germline): SGHDN, FVKESK. The CDR3 is 18 amino acids. The chain's CDR3 is CASSHLKGESGAYNEQFF. CDR3 sequence (DNA): TGTGCCAGCAGCCACCTTAAGGGGGAGTCAGGGGCCTACAATGAGCAGTTCTTC.

This chain links TRBV19 with TRBJ2-2, with 8 nucleotides matching TRBD1. The V segment lost 5 bases and the J segment 3 bases; nucleotides outside the gene matches: 5. This CDR3 spans 15 amino acids. From germline, CDR1 is LNHDA and CDR2 SQIVND (reference sequence). The CDR3 nucleotides read TGTGCCAGTAGTGCCGACAGGGGAGACACCGGGGAGCTGTTTTTT. Its translation: CASSADRGDTGELFF.

This chain's CDR3 is CASSQDPHKETQYF. The DNA of the CDR3 is TGCGCCAGCAGCCAAGATCCACACAAAGAGACCCAGTACTTC. The V call is TRBV4-3, the J call TRBJ2-5; no definite D call. The germline gives CDR1 LGHNA, CDR2 YSLEER. The CDR3 has 14 amino acids. V lost 0 bases and J 3 bases, leaving 8 bases between the germline ends.

The rearrangement links TRBV4-3 to TRBJ1-1, with TRBD1 matching over 7 bases. The CDR3 runs 19 residues. The ends lost 0 bases at V and 3 bases at J; junction bases unmatched: 16. CDR1 is LGHNA and CDR2 is YSLEER in the germline V gene. DNA of the CDR3: TGCGCCAGCAGCCAAGATCCCGGTGGGACAGTGGGACCAGACACTGAAGCTTTCTTT. Protein sequence: CASSQDPGGTVGPDTEAFF.

This chain uses TRBV10-1 with TRBJ2-1, with 7 bases identical to TRBD2. Germline CDR1 and CDR2: WNHNN and SYGVQD (reference sequence). Germline trimming cut 6 bases from V and 5 bases from J; bases unmatched to any gene: 22. CDR3 length: 19 residues. The CDR3 here is CASSKPSKRLAEANNEQFF. The CDR3 DNA sequence: TGCGCCAGCAGCAAACCTTCGAAACGACTAGCCGAGGCTAACAATGAGCAGTTCTTC.

The rearrangement links TRBV28 to TRBJ2-5; D is perhaps TRBD2 (5 bases). This CDR3 has 13 residues. Trimming took off 0 bases at V and 4 bases at J, with 6 bases between the two ends. Germline loops: CDR1 MDHEN, CDR2 SYDVKM. Here the CDR3 reads CASSLWLAETQYF. DNA of the CDR3: TGTGCCAGCAGTTTATGGCTAGCAGAGACCCAGTACTTC.

The V and J genes are TRBV5-1 and TRBJ2-7; TRBD1 matches at 8 bases. Germline V gene sequence: CDR1 SGHRS, CDR2 YFSETQ. This CDR3 has 16 amino acids. The junction had 7 bases not matched to a gene; V was cut back by 0 bases and J by 2 bases. The CDR3 region is CASSLGTGLAAYEQYF. The CDR3 nucleotides read TGCGCCAGCAGCTTGGGGACAGGGCTAGCCGCCTACGAGCAGTACTTC.

Concerning this clone itself: A read error may account for a junction end that differs from germline. Additional DNA sequences in this sample encode the identical CDR3. The chain is built from TRBV25-1 and TRBJ1-2; 7 bases are a match to TRBD1. This CDR3 has 17 residues. Germline assignment: CDR1 MGHDK and CDR2 SYGVNS. CDR3 loop: CASSERVDRDSTNGYTF. CDR3 DNA: TGCGCCAGCAGTGAACGTGTTGACAGGGATAGTACGAATGGCTACACCTTC.